The 15 T cell receptor beta chains given below trace back to one sample, sequenced in a study of T cell responses to AZD1222 COVID-19 vaccine. Libraries were prepared by immunoSEQ multiplex PCR; TCRdb keeps only in-frame clonotypes and omits some of them. The data hold under 200,000 clones, with roughly 94% observed a single time. The input for sequencing was peripheral blood, taken 28 days after the second AZD1222 dose. The receptors shown here come from an adult who received the AZD1222 COVID-19 vaccine.

The chain has TRBV7-3 and TRBJ2-3, with D possibly called TRBD1 or TRBD2 (6 bases each). Per germline, CDR1 SGHTA and CDR2 FQGTGA. The CDR3 spans 15 residues. V lost 4 bases, J lost 0 bases, and 11 bases lay in between. The CDR3 DNA sequence: TGTGCCAGCAGCTCCCAGGGGACTAGCACAGATACGCAGTATTTT. This gives the protein CASSSQGTSTDTQYF.

This chain uses TRBV13 with TRBJ2-5; TRBD1 matches at 8 bases. V lost 2 bases, J lost 4 bases, and 6 bases stayed unmatched. The CDR3 totals 15 residues. Germline V gene lookup returns CDR1 PRHDT and CDR2 FYEKMQ (reference sequence). CDR3 in amino acids: CASSLLTGVLETQYF. The CDR3 coding sequence is TGTGCCAGCAGCTTATTGACAGGGGTATTAGAGACCCAGTACTTC.

This chain links TRBV2 with TRBJ2-5, with TRBD1 matching 11 bases. The CDR3 consists of 15 residues. V trimming: 8 bases; J trimming: 2 bases; junction bases outside the gene matches: 7. The V gene's germline CDR1 is SNHLY and CDR2 FYNNEI. CDR3 sequence reads: CASGHRDRGQETQYF. The CDR3 nucleotides read TGTGCCAGCGGCCACCGGGACAGGGGGCAAGAGACCCAGTACTTC.

This chain joins TRBV5-6 and TRBJ2-7; TRBD1 agrees at 9 bases. The V segment lost 6 bases and the J segment 2 bases; nucleotides outside the gene matches: 9. Germline CDR1 SGHDT, CDR2 YYEEEE. The CDR3 contains 15 residues. CDR3 protein: CASKKLGQGTYEQYF. For the CDR3, the DNA is TGTGCCAGCAAAAAGCTAGGACAGGGGACCTACGAGCAGTACTTC.

The chain recombines TRBV5-1 with TRBJ1-1, with D perhaps TRBD1 (5 bases). The CDR3 totals 13 residues. The ends were cut back, 4 bases at V and 6 bases at J, with 13 bases in the middle. Per germline, CDR1 SGHRS and CDR2 YFSETQ. The CDR3 nucleotides read TGCGCCAGCAGCCCCCCGGGACCCTCTGAAGCTTTCTTT. It yields the protein CASSPPGPSEAFF.

The chain links TRBV5-4 to TRBJ2-7; 10 nucleotides align to TRBD1. The germline V gene encodes CDR1 SGHNT and CDR2 YYREEE (reference sequence). The ends lost 2 bases at V and 2 bases at J; junction bases unmatched: 1. The CDR3 is 14 amino acids. CDR3 sequence (DNA): TGTGCCAGCAGCTTCGGGACAGGGGCCTACGAGCAGTACTTC. It specifies CASSFGTGAYEQYF.

The chain recombines TRBV29-1 with TRBJ2-5; D not certain. The CDR3 length is 12 residues. Germline V gene sequence: CDR1 SQVTM, CDR2 ANQGSEA. With 2 bases removed from V and 0 bases from J, the gap between germline ends came to 4 bases. CDR3 bases: TGCAGCGTTGAAAGGAACCAAGAGACCCAGTACTTC. The encoded protein is CSVERNQETQYF.

V gene TRBV28 combines with J gene TRBJ2-7; D possibly uses TRBD1 or TRBD2 (5 bases each). Deletions cut 3 bases from V and 6 bases from J, with 15 bases between. Germline CDR1 and CDR2: MDHEN and SYDVKM. This CDR3 region has 14 residues. DNA for the CDR3: TGTGCCAGCAGTTTGGGGGTCAGGGATGGCGAGCAGTACTTC. Translation: CASSLGVRDGEQYF.

The chain joins TRBV7-9 to TRBJ1-2; TRBD1 might be the D (6 bases). V was shortened by 3 bases and J by 7 bases, with 12 bases between the two germline ends. The CDR3 runs 13 residues. The germline CDR1 and CDR2 sequences are SEHNR and FQNEAQ (reference sequence). The CDR3 DNA sequence: TGTGCCAGCAGCTTCACAGGGAAGCGTGGCTACACCTTC. Translation: CASSFTGKRGYTF.

Points on this clone: The sample has other DNA sequences that encode this CDR3 too. This chain connects TRBV12-3 or TRBV12-4 to TRBJ1-5, with D tentatively TRBD1 (5 bases). V was pared by 3 bases and J by 5 bases, with 8 bases between. CDR3 length: 13 amino acids. Written as DNA, the CDR3 is TGTGCCAGCAGTTTTGGGGGTGATCAGCCCCAGCATTTT. It translates to CASSFGGDQPQHF.

This clone was recorded once. The genes are TRBV4-2 and TRBJ2-7; D might be TRBD1 or TRBD2, each matching 5 bases. The CDR3 runs to 15 residues. V shed 1 base and J shed 0 bases, with 10 bases lying between them. From germline, CDR1 is LGHNA and CDR2 YNFKEQ. The CDR3 DNA is TGTGCCAGCAGCCAAGCAGGGACGGGCTCCTACGAGCAGTACTTC. This sequence encodes CASSQAGTGSYEQYF.

CDR3 sequence reads: CASSPTEAYGYTF. As DNA, the CDR3 is TGTGCCAGCAGCCCCACAGAGGCCTATGGCTACACCTTC. This chain connects TRBV3-1 (or the pseudogene TRBV3-2) to TRBJ1-2, with D unresolved. Germline assignment: CDR1 LGHDT and CDR2 YNNKEL (reference sequence). V lost 4 bases, J lost 4 bases, and 10 bases lay in between. The CDR3 contains 13 residues.

In DNA, the CDR3 is TGTGCCAGCAGCTTAGCACAGGGGACGGCGAACACTGAAGCTTTCTTT. It yields the protein CASSLAQGTANTEAFF. J is TRBJ1-1 and V is TRBV7-2; 7 bases are shared with TRBD1. With 0 bases clipped from V and 1 base from J, the junction kept 5 bases outside the gene matches. Germline values: CDR1 SGHTA, CDR2 FQGNSA. The CDR3 is 16 residues long.

The chain recombines TRBV12-5 with TRBJ2-5; 10 bases map to TRBD2. This CDR3 spans 16 amino acids. Germline CDR1 LGHNT, CDR2 FRNRAP. V was pared by 0 bases and J by 5 bases, with 6 bases of the junction left unmatched. CDR3 region: CASGLVAGGPRETQYF. The CDR3, as DNA: TGTGCTAGTGGTTTGGTAGCGGGGGGGCCGAGGGAGACCCAGTACTTC.

The chain combines TRBV24-1 with TRBJ2-5; D gene ambiguous. In germline, CDR1 is KGHDR, CDR2 SFDVKD. The V end lost 3 bases, the J end lost 4 bases, and 2 bases lay between the germline ends. This CDR3 comprises 11 residues. This CDR3 reads CATSDVETQYF. The CDR3 DNA sequence: TGTGCCACCAGTGATGTAGAGACCCAGTACTTC.